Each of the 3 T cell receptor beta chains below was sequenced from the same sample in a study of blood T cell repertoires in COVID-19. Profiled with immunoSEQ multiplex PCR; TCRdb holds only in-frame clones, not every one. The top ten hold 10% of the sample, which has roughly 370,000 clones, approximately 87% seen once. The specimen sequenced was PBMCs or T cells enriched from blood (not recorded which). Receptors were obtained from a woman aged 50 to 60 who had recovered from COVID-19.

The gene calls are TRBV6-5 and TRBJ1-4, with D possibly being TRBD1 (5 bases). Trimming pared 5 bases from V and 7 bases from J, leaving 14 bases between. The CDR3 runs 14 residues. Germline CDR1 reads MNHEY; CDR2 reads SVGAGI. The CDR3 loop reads CASSTGDVVEKLFF. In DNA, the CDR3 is TGTGCCAGCAGTACGGGGGATGTTGTTGAAAAACTGTTTTTT.

This chain's CDR3 is CATSRSTGYYSYNSPLHF. CDR3 bases: TGTGCCACCAGCAGATCAACCGGGTACTACTCCTATAATTCACCCCTCCACTTT. This chain connects TRBV15 to TRBJ1-6; D unclear. Looked up from germline, CDR1 is LNHNV and CDR2 is YYDKDF (reference sequence). The CDR3 sequence is 18 residues long. The V end lost 2 bases, the J end lost 0 bases, and 14 bases lay between the germline ends. The variable domain in full, with the rest retrieved from reference TRBV15 and TRBJ1-6, is DAMVIQNPRYQVTQFGKPVTLSCSQTLNHNVMYWYQQKSSQAPKLLFHYYDKDFNNEADTPDNFQSRRPNTSFCFLDIRSPGLGDTAMYLCATSRSTGYYSYNSPLHFGNGTRLTVT.

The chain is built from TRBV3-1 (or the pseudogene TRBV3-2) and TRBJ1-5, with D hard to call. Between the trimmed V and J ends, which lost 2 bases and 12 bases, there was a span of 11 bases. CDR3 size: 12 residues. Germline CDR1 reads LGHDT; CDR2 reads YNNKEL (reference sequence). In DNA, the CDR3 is TGTGCCAGCAGCCAAACCCCGGGGTTCCAGCATTTT. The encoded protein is CASSQTPGFQHF.